This TCR beta chain was retrieved from a study of cytomegalovirus exposure and HLA in healthy donors. Study-level background: A previous analysis identified 100 million or so unique TCR beta sequences derived from some 170 million T cells. Study results and caveats: The authors considered a cluster of highly shared sequence variants likely to be a sequencing artifact. With high specificity and sensitivity, the classifier reportedly diagnosed cytomegalovirus status. In a later analysis, about 17,000 TCR beta sequences were associated with HLA alleles at 0.05 false discovery rate.

The count of this clone is one. Its antigen is currently unknown. This CDR3 comprises 16 residues. Trimming stripped 5 bases from V and 5 bases from J, with 22 bases between. The germline gives CDR1 SGHRS, CDR2 YFSETQ. The PCR employed 60 Vbeta primers together with 13 Jbeta primers. Some clones are missing from TCRdb's copy, which holds only in-frame ones; the method was immunoSEQ multiplex PCR. The data contain a few hundred thousand clones, roughly 80% of them singletons. This TCR was sampled from a man aged 35 to 55 in good health and CMV-seronegative. The chain carries TRBV5-1 and TRBJ2-5; the D gene is possibly TRBD2 (5 bases). The material sequenced was PBMCs. As DNA, the CDR3 is TGCGCCAGCAGGGCTGGGGTATCAGCGGCCGGGGAGACCCAGTACTTC. Its translation is CASRAGVSAAGETQYF.